These T cell receptor beta chains were read from a single sample in a study of blood T cell repertoires in COVID-19. Data came from immunoSEQ multiplex PCR; TCRdb stores just in-frame clones and leaves some out. The data hold about 50,000 clones, with approximately 88% observed a single time. Sequenced sample: peripheral blood. These receptor sequences come from a human donor with active COVID-19. The donor label of this sample is uncertain. Both conserved end residues are part of each CDR3. D genes are given only for firm matches. Clone sizes are given selectively: once, few, many, or a class where the clone is expanded.

cdr3_aa: CASSRGAGGGKDTQYF
cdr3_nt: TGTGCCAGCAGCCGTGGGGCGGGAGGAGGTAAAGATACGCAGTATTTT
v_call: TRBV5-4
j_call: TRBJ2-3
d_call: TRBD2
clone_size: .

cdr3_aa: CASRGTGGKLFF
cdr3_nt: TGTGCCAGCAGGGGGACAGGGGGAAAACTGTTTTTT
v_call: TRBV2
j_call: TRBJ1-4
d_call: TRBD1
clone_size: .

cdr3_aa: CASRELAELNTQYF
cdr3_nt: TGTGCCAGCCGTGAACTTGCGGAACTTAATACGCAGTATTTT
v_call: TRBV16
j_call: TRBJ2-3
d_call: .
clone_size: .

cdr3_aa: CASRLAGQETQYF
cdr3_nt: TGTGCCAGCAGACTAGCGGGACAAGAGACCCAGTACTTC
v_call: TRBV7-2
j_call: TRBJ2-5
d_call: TRBD2
clone_size: .

cdr3_aa: CASSAIAGLNSGANVLTF
cdr3_nt: TGTGCCAGCAGCGCAATAGCGGGCCTTAACAGTGGGGCCAACGTCCTGACTTTC
v_call: TRBV9
j_call: TRBJ2-6
d_call: TRBD2
clone_size: .

cdr3_aa: CASSYGGPGELFF
cdr3_nt: TGTGCCAGCAGTTACGGAGGCCCCGGGGAGCTGTTTTTT
v_call: TRBV6-7
j_call: TRBJ2-2
d_call: .
clone_size: .

cdr3_aa: CASSSGFSYEQYF
cdr3_nt: TGTGCCAGCAGCTCCGGGTTCAGCTACGAGCAGTACTTC
v_call: TRBV7-2
j_call: TRBJ2-7
d_call: .
clone_size: .

cdr3_aa: CASSTRQGRTLHF
cdr3_nt: TGTGCCAGCTCGACACGACAGGGGCGAACCCTCCACTTT
v_call: TRBV7-8
j_call: TRBJ1-6
d_call: TRBD1
clone_size: .

cdr3_aa: CASNTSDSLSYEQYF
cdr3_nt: TGCGCCAGCAATACCTCCGACAGCCTATCCTACGAGCAGTACTTC
v_call: TRBV10-1
j_call: TRBJ2-7
d_call: .
clone_size: .

cdr3_aa: CASSFLAGGPTGELFF
cdr3_nt: TGCGCCAGCAGCTTCCTAGCGGGGGGGCCAACCGGGGAGCTGTTTTTT
v_call: TRBV5-1
j_call: TRBJ2-2
d_call: TRBD2
clone_size: .

cdr3_aa: CASSYAETGGSSYEQYF
cdr3_nt: TGTGCCAGCAGTTACGCCGAGACAGGGGGCAGTTCCTACGAGCAGTACTTC
v_call: TRBV6-2/TRBV6-3
j_call: TRBJ2-7
d_call: TRBD1
clone_size: few

cdr3_aa: CASSISGSETQYF
cdr3_nt: TGTGCCAGTAGTATCTCGGGTTCGGAGACCCAGTACTTC
v_call: TRBV19
j_call: TRBJ2-5
d_call: .
clone_size: .

cdr3_aa: CASSLAGGTYEQYF
cdr3_nt: TGTGCCAGCAGCTTAGCGGGAGGTACCTACGAGCAGTACTTC
v_call: TRBV7-2
j_call: TRBJ2-7
d_call: .
clone_size: .

cdr3_aa: CASRALRQNQPQHF
cdr3_nt: TGTGCCAGCAGGGCCCTGAGGCAAAATCAGCCCCAGCATTTT
v_call: TRBV2
j_call: TRBJ1-5
d_call: .
clone_size: .

cdr3_aa: CASSLGLAGFVEQFF
cdr3_nt: TGTGCCAGCAGTTTGGGACTAGCGGGCTTCGTTGAGCAGTTCTTC
v_call: TRBV6-5
j_call: TRBJ2-1
d_call: TRBD2
clone_size: .

cdr3_aa: CASSLNGVWGYTF
cdr3_nt: TGCGCCAGCAGCCTGAACGGGGTCTGGGGCTACACCTTC
v_call: TRBV5-1
j_call: TRBJ1-2
d_call: .
clone_size: .

cdr3_aa: CASSFSGLGPDTQYF
cdr3_nt: TGTGCCAGCAGCTTCAGCGGGCTAGGTCCCGATACGCAGTATTTT
v_call: TRBV7-3
j_call: TRBJ2-3
d_call: .
clone_size: .

cdr3_aa: CASSHRRTGGNTEAFF
cdr3_nt: TGCGCCAGCAGCCACCGACGGACGGGGGGCAACACTGAAGCTTTCTTT
v_call: TRBV4-1
j_call: TRBJ1-1
d_call: .
clone_size: .

cdr3_aa: CASSQASLEQYF
cdr3_nt: TGTGCCAGCAGCCAAGCGTCCCTCGAGCAGTACTTC
v_call: TRBV3-1/TRBV3-2
j_call: TRBJ2-7
d_call: .
clone_size: .

cdr3_aa: CASSARDSSYNEQFF
cdr3_nt: TGTGCCAGCAGCGCCCGGGACAGCTCCTACAATGAGCAGTTCTTC
v_call: TRBV9
j_call: TRBJ2-1
d_call: TRBD1
clone_size: .

cdr3_aa: CASSLGPFTGANTEAFF
cdr3_nt: TGTGCCAGCAGCTTAGGGCCTTTTACAGGGGCGAACACTGAAGCTTTCTTT
v_call: TRBV7-2
j_call: TRBJ1-1
d_call: TRBD1
clone_size: .

cdr3_aa: CASSLWGTDYGYTF
cdr3_nt: TGTGCCAGCAGTTTATGGGGGACAGACTATGGCTACACCTTC
v_call: TRBV28
j_call: TRBJ1-2
d_call: TRBD1
clone_size: .

cdr3_aa: CASSSAGVTGELFF
cdr3_nt: TGTGCCAGCAGTTCAGCGGGAGTGACCGGGGAGCTGTTTTTT
v_call: TRBV27
j_call: TRBJ2-2
d_call: TRBD2
clone_size: .

cdr3_aa: CASSRRDRGPEKLFF
cdr3_nt: TGTGCCAGCAGCCGCCGGGACAGGGGGCCTGAAAAACTGTTTTTT
v_call: TRBV7-2
j_call: TRBJ1-4
d_call: TRBD1
clone_size: .

cdr3_aa: CASSLRLRDRAAGYTF
cdr3_nt: TGTGCCAGCAGCTTGAGGCTCCGAGACAGGGCGGCGGGCTACACCTTC
v_call: TRBV7-2
j_call: TRBJ1-2
d_call: TRBD1
clone_size: .

cdr3_aa: CASNPRGLRDTQYF
cdr3_nt: TGTGCCAGCAATCCGAGGGGGCTTAGAGATACGCAGTATTTT
v_call: TRBV27
j_call: TRBJ2-3
d_call: TRBD1
clone_size: .

cdr3_aa: CASSPQGGSGEQYF
cdr3_nt: TGTGCCAGCTCGCCGCAGGGAGGGTCAGGCGAGCAGTACTTC
v_call: TRBV18
j_call: TRBJ2-7
d_call: TRBD2
clone_size: .

cdr3_aa: CASSPKSSGVFGNEQFF
cdr3_nt: TGCGCCAGCAGCCCGAAGTCCAGCGGGGTGTTCGGGAATGAGCAGTTCTTC
v_call: TRBV4-1
j_call: TRBJ2-1
d_call: TRBD2
clone_size: .

cdr3_aa: CASSLDLYTDTQYF
cdr3_nt: TGCGCCAGCAGCTTGGACTTATACACAGATACGCAGTATTTT
v_call: TRBV5-1
j_call: TRBJ2-3
d_call: .
clone_size: few

cdr3_aa: CASPGVDEQFF
cdr3_nt: TGTGCCAGTCCAGGGGTCGATGAGCAGTTCTTC
v_call: TRBV25-1
j_call: TRBJ2-1
d_call: .
clone_size: .

cdr3_aa: CASSSGQAVYF
cdr3_nt: TGTGCCAGCAGTTCAGGACAGGCCGTATATTTT
v_call: TRBV28
j_call: TRBJ1-3
d_call: TRBD1
clone_size: few

cdr3_aa: CASSSGTGSSEKLFF
cdr3_nt: TGTGCCAGCAGTTCTGGGACAGGGAGTAGTGAAAAACTGTTTTTT
v_call: TRBV27
j_call: TRBJ1-4
d_call: TRBD1
clone_size: .

cdr3_aa: CASSYSKTGAGANVLTF
cdr3_nt: TGTGCCAGCAGTTACTCGAAGACGGGGGCTGGGGCCAACGTCCTGACTTTC
v_call: TRBV6-2/TRBV6-3
j_call: TRBJ2-6
d_call: .
clone_size: .

cdr3_aa: CASSLYGQGEETQYF
cdr3_nt: TGCGCCAGCAGCTTATATGGACAGGGTGAGGAGACCCAGTACTTC
v_call: TRBV5-1
j_call: TRBJ2-5
d_call: TRBD1
clone_size: .

cdr3_aa: CASSLGTYTGELFF
cdr3_nt: TGTGCCAGCAGTTTAGGTACTTACACCGGGGAGCTGTTTTTT
v_call: TRBV28
j_call: TRBJ2-2
d_call: .
clone_size: medium-sized

cdr3_aa: CASRGSRDAFGYTF
cdr3_nt: TGTGCCAGTAGAGGGAGCCGGGATGCTTTTGGCTACACCTTC
v_call: TRBV19
j_call: TRBJ1-2
d_call: .
clone_size: .

cdr3_aa: CASTGYWTEGYTF
cdr3_nt: TGTGCCAGCACCGGTTACTGGACAGAAGGCTACACCTTC
v_call: TRBV2
j_call: TRBJ1-2
d_call: .
clone_size: .

cdr3_aa: CASSDRYQGQPQHF
cdr3_nt: TGTGCCAGCAGTGACAGGTACCAGGGTCAGCCCCAGCATTTT
v_call: TRBV2
j_call: TRBJ1-5
d_call: .
clone_size: .

cdr3_aa: CATPQEAGPFYEQYF
cdr3_nt: TGTGCCACCCCTCAAGAGGCTGGCCCCTTCTACGAGCAGTACTTC
v_call: TRBV24-1
j_call: TRBJ2-7
d_call: .
clone_size: .

cdr3_aa: CASSLGTGDFDYGYTF
cdr3_nt: TGTGCCAGCAGCTTAGGGACAGGGGACTTCGACTATGGCTACACCTTC
v_call: TRBV7-9
j_call: TRBJ1-2
d_call: TRBD1
clone_size: .

cdr3_aa: CASSRSTGAYNEQFF
cdr3_nt: TGTGCCAGCAGTCGTAGTACAGGGGCCTACAATGAGCAGTTCTTC
v_call: TRBV21-1
j_call: TRBJ2-1
d_call: .
clone_size: .

cdr3_aa: CASSLDSWTSGLYEQYF
cdr3_nt: TGTGCCAGCAGCTTAGATTCTTGGACTAGCGGACTCTACGAGCAGTACTTC
v_call: TRBV7-2
j_call: TRBJ2-7
d_call: TRBD2
clone_size: .

cdr3_aa: CASSTGAMNTEAFF
cdr3_nt: TGTGCCAGCAGTACAGGGGCGATGAACACTGAAGCTTTCTTT
v_call: TRBV6-5
j_call: TRBJ1-1
d_call: TRBD1
clone_size: .

cdr3_aa: CASSQGQGTTNEKLFF
cdr3_nt: TGTGCCAGTAGTCAGGGACAGGGGACAACTAATGAAAAACTGTTTTTT
v_call: TRBV19
j_call: TRBJ1-4
d_call: TRBD1
clone_size: once

cdr3_aa: CASSLTGGNQPQHF
cdr3_nt: TGTGCCAGCAGCCTTACAGGGGGCAATCAGCCCCAGCATTTT
v_call: TRBV3-1/TRBV3-2
j_call: TRBJ1-5
d_call: TRBD1
clone_size: .

cdr3_aa: CASSSTYNEQFF
cdr3_nt: TGTGCCAGCAGTTCGACTTACAATGAGCAGTTCTTC
v_call: TRBV28
j_call: TRBJ2-1
d_call: .
clone_size: .

cdr3_aa: CASSLGTGGAEQYF
cdr3_nt: TGCGCCAGCAGCCTCGGGACAGGGGGCGCCGAGCAGTACTTC
v_call: TRBV5-1
j_call: TRBJ2-7
d_call: TRBD1
clone_size: .

cdr3_aa: CASRALYISTGSPGNTIYF
cdr3_nt: TGTGCCAGCAGAGCCCTCTACATCTCGACAGGGAGTCCTGGAAACACCATATATTTT
v_call: TRBV27
j_call: TRBJ1-3
d_call: TRBD1
clone_size: few

cdr3_aa: CASSETPGKTQYF
cdr3_nt: TGTGCCAGCAGTGAAACCCCCGGGAAGACCCAGTACTTC
v_call: TRBV6-1
j_call: TRBJ2-5
d_call: .
clone_size: .

cdr3_aa: CASSQTANYGYTF
cdr3_nt: TGTGCCAGCAGTCAGACAGCCAACTATGGCTACACCTTC
v_call: TRBV12-3/TRBV12-4
j_call: TRBJ1-2
d_call: .
clone_size: .

cdr3_aa: CASSFPPGDYNEQFF
cdr3_nt: TGTGCCAGCAGTTTCCCCCCCGGGGACTACAATGAGCAGTTCTTC
v_call: TRBV28
j_call: TRBJ2-1
d_call: .
clone_size: .

cdr3_aa: CASKERYEQYF
cdr3_nt: TGCGCCAGCAAGGAGCGCTACGAGCAGTACTTC
v_call: TRBV23-1
j_call: TRBJ2-7
d_call: .
clone_size: .

cdr3_aa: CASSVLSAGAGDTQYF
cdr3_nt: TGTGCCAGCAGCGTTTTAAGTGCGGGTGCGGGGGATACGCAGTATTTT
v_call: TRBV9
j_call: TRBJ2-3
d_call: .
clone_size: .

cdr3_aa: CASSRTSGLALYEQYF
cdr3_nt: TGTGCCAGCAGCCGGACGTCCGGACTAGCCCTCTACGAGCAGTACTTC
v_call: TRBV28
j_call: TRBJ2-7
d_call: TRBD2
clone_size: .

cdr3_aa: CASSQDNRINYEQYF
cdr3_nt: TGTGCCAGCAGCCAAGATAACAGGATCAATTACGAGCAGTACTTC
v_call: TRBV3-1/TRBV3-2
j_call: TRBJ2-7
d_call: .
clone_size: .

cdr3_aa: CASSLGQGSYEQYF
cdr3_nt: TGTGCCAGCAGCTTGGGACAGGGATCCTACGAGCAGTACTTC
v_call: TRBV5-6
j_call: TRBJ2-7
d_call: TRBD1
clone_size: .

cdr3_aa: CASSGPGHPNTEAFF
cdr3_nt: TGTGCCAGCAGTGGTCCGGGACACCCGAACACTGAAGCTTTCTTT
v_call: TRBV28
j_call: TRBJ1-1
d_call: .
clone_size: .

cdr3_aa: CASSVGGQGLGQPQHF
cdr3_nt: TGTGCCAGCAGTGTCGGAGGACAGGGGTTGGGTCAGCCCCAGCATTTT
v_call: TRBV6-1
j_call: TRBJ1-5
d_call: TRBD1
clone_size: .

cdr3_aa: CAGGTERTDTQYF
cdr3_nt: TGTGCCGGGGGGACAGAGAGGACAGATACGCAGTATTTT
v_call: TRBV7-2
j_call: TRBJ2-3
d_call: .
clone_size: .

cdr3_aa: CASIFSTANTGELFF
cdr3_nt: TGTGCCAGCATCTTTTCGACAGCAAACACCGGGGAGCTGTTTTTT
v_call: TRBV6-5
j_call: TRBJ2-2
d_call: .
clone_size: .